The present T cell receptor (beta chain) was sequenced within a study of blood T cell repertoires in COVID-19. Some clones are missing from TCRdb's copy, which holds only in-frame ones; the method was immunoSEQ multiplex PCR. The sample records approximately 300,000 clones, 70% to 85% being singletons. CDR3 length: 15 residues. V lost 5 bases, J lost 5 bases, and 3 bases stayed unmatched. Germline CDR1 and CDR2: SGHTA and FQGTGA. The source of this sequence is a human donor with COVID-19, enrolled during active disease. The donor label of this sample is uncertain. The sample was peripheral blood. This chain connects TRBV7-3 to TRBJ2-1; 13 nucleotides agree with TRBD2. For the CDR3, the DNA is TGTGCCAGCAGCCGGACTAGCGGGAGAAACAATGAGCAGTTCTTC. This codes for CASSRTSGRNNEQFF.